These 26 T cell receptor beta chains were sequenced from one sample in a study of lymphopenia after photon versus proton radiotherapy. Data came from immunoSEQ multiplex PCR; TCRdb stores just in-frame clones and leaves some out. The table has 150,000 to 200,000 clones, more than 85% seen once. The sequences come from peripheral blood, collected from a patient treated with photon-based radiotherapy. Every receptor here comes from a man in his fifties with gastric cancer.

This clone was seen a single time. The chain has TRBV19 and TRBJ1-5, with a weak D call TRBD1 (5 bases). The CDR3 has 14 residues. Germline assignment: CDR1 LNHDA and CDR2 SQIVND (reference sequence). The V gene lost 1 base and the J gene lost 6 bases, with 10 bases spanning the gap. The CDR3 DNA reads TGTGCCAGTAGTATAGGGGGGTCGGGTCAGCCCCAGCATTTT. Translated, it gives CASSIGGSGQPQHF.

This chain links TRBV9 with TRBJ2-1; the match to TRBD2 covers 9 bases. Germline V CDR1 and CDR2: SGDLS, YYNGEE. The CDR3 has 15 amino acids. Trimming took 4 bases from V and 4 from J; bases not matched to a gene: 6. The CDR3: CASSQTSGPYNEQFF. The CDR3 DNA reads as TGTGCCAGCAGCCAGACTAGCGGACCATACAATGAGCAGTTCTTC.

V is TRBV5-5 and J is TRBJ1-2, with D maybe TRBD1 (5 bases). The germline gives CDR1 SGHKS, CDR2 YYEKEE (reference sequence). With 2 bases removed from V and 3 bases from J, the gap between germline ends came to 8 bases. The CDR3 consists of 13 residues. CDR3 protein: CASSFGRDYGYTF. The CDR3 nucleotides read TGTGCCAGCAGCTTCGGCAGGGACTATGGCTACACCTTC.

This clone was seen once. CDR3 nucleotides: TGTGCCAGCAATAAACAGGGTCGAACAGATACGCAGTATTTT. Translation gives CASNKQGRTDTQYF. This chain links TRBV2 with TRBJ2-3, with D possibly being TRBD1 (6 bases). Looked up from germline, CDR1 is SNHLY and CDR2 is FYNNEI. The CDR3 has 14 residues. The V and J ends lost 7 bases and 3 bases respectively, with 14 bases between them.

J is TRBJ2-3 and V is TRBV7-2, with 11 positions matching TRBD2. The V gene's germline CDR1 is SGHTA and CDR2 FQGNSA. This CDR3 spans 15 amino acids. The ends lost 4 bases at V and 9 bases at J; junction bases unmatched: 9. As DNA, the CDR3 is TGTGCCAGCAGCTCACCCACGGCTAGCGGGGGGACGCAGTATTTT. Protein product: CASSSPTASGGTQYF.

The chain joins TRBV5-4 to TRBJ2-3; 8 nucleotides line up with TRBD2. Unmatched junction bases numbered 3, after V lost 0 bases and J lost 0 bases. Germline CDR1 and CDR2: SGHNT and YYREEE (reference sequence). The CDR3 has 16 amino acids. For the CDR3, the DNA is TGTGCCAGCAGCTTGGCCGGGGGGGCTAGCACAGATACGCAGTATTTT. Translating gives CASSLAGGASTDTQYF.

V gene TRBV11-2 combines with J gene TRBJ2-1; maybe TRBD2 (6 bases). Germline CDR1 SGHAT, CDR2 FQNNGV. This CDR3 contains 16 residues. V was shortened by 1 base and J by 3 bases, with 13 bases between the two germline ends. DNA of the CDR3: TGTGCCAGCAGCTTAGGGATTAGCGGAGTCTACAATGAGCAGTTCTTC. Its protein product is CASSLGISGVYNEQFF.

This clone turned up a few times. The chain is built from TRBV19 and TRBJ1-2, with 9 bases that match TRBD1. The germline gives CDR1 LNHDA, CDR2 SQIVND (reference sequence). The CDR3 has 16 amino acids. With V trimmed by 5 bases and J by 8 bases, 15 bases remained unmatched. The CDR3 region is CASSLLQDRGLWGYTF. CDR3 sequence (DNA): TGTGCCAGTAGTCTACTACAGGACAGGGGACTATGGGGCTACACCTTC. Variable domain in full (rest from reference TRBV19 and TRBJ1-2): DGGITQSPKYLFRKEGQNVTLSCEQNLNHDAMYWYRQDPGQGLRLIYYSQIVNDFQKGDIAEGYSVSREKKESFPLTVTSAQKNPTAFYLCASSLLQDRGLWGYTFGSGTRLTVV.

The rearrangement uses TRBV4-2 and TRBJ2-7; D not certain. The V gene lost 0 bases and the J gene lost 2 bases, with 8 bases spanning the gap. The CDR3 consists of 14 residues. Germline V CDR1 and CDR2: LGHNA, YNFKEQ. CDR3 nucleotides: TGTGCCAGCAGCCAAGATCGGGCAGCCTACGAGCAGTACTTC. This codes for CASSQDRAAYEQYF.

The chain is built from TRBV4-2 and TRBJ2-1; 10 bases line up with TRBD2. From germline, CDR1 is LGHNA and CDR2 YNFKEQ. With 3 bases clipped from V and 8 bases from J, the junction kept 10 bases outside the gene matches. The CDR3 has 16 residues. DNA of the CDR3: TGTGCCAGCAGCCAGCAGACTAGCGGGCGAGGCGATGAGCAGTTCTTC. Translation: CASSQQTSGRGDEQFF.

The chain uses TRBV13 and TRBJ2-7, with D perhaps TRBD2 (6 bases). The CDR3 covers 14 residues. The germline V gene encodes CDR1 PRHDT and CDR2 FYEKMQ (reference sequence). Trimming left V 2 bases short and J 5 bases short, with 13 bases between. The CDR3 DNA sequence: TGTGCCAGCAGCTTACGTCGGGAGTGGGACGAGCAGTACTTC. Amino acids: CASSLRREWDEQYF.

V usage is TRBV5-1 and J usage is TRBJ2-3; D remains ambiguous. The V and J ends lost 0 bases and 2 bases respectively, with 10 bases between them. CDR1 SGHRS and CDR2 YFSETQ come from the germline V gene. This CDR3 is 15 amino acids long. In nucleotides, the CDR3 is TGCGCCAGCAGCTTGGGGTCAGCCGACACAGATACGCAGTATTTT. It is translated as CASSLGSADTDTQYF.

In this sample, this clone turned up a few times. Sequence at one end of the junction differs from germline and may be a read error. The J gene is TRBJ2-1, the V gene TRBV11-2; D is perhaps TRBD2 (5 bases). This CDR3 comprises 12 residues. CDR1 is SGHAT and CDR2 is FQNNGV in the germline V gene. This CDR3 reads CASSLVSGISLF. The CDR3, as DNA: TGTGCCAGCAGCTTAGTTTCCGGGATTTCACTCTTC.

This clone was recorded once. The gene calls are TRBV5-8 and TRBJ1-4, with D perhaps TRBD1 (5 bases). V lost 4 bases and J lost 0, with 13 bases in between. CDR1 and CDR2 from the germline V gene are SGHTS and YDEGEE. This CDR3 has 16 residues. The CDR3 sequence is CASSPGWGTTNEKLFF. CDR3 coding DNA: TGTGCCAGCAGCCCTGGATGGGGGACAACTAATGAAAAACTGTTTTTT.

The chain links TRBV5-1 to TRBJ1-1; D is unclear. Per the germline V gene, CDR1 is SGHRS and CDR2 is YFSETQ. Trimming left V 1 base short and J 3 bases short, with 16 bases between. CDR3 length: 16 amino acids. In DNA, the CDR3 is TGCGCCAGCAGCTTGTTGCCTTTCACTTCCGACACTGAAGCTTTCTTT. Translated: CASSLLPFTSDTEAFF.

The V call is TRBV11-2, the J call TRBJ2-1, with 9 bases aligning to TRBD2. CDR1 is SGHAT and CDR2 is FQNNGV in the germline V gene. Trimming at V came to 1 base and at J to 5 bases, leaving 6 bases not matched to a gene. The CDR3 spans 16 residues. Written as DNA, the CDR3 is TGTGCCAGCAGCTTAGGGGTTAGCGGGAGACACAATGAGCAGTTCTTC. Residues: CASSLGVSGRHNEQFF.

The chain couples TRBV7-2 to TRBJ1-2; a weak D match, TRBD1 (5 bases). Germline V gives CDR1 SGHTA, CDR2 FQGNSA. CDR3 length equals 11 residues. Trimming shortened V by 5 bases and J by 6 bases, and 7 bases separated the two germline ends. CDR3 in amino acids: CASSPGNGYTF. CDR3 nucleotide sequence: TGTGCCAGCAGCCCAGGGAATGGCTACACCTTC.

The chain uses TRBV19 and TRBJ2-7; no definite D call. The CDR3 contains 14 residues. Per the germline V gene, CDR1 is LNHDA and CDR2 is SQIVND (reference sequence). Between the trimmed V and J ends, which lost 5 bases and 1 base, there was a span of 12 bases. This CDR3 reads CASSEAPSSYEQYF. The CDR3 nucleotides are TGTGCCAGTAGTGAGGCGCCTTCTTCCTACGAGCAGTACTTC.

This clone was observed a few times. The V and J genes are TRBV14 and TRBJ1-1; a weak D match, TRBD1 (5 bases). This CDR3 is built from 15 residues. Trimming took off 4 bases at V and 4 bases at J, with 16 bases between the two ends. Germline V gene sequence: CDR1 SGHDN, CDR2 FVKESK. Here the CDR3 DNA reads TGTGCCAGCAGCCCCAGACAGTTACCGGGCACTGAAGCTTTCTTT. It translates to CASSPRQLPGTEAFF.

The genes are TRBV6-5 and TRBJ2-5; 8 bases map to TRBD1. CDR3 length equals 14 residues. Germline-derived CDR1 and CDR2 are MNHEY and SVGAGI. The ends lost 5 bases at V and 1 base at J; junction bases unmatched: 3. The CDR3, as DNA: TGTGCCAGCAGTCGGGACAGGCGCCAAGAGACCCAGTACTTC. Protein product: CASSRDRRQETQYF.

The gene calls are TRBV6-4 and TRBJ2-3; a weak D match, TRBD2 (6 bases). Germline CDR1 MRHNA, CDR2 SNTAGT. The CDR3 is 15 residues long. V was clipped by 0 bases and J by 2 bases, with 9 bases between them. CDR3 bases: TGTGCCAGCAGTGACTCTGGCGGGACCACAGATACGCAGTATTTT. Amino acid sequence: CASSDSGGTTDTQYF.

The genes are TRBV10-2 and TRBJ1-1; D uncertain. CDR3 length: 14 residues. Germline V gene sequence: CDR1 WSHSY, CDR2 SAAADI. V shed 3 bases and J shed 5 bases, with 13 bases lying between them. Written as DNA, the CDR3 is TGCGCCAGCAGTGATACAGCCGGGTGGACTGAAGCTTTCTTT. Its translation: CASSDTAGWTEAFF.

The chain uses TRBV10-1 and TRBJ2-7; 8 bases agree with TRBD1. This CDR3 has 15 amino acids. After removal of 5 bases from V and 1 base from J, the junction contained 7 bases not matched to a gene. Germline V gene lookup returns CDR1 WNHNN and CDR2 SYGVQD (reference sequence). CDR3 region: CASSFPGTGSYEQYF. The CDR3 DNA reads TGCGCCAGCAGTTTTCCTGGGACAGGTTCCTACGAGCAGTACTTC.

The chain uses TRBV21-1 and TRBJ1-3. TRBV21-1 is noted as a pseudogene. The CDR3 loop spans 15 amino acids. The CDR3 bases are TGTGCCAGCAGCAAAACGGAGCTCTCTGGAAACACCATATATTTT. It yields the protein CASSKTELSGNTIYF.

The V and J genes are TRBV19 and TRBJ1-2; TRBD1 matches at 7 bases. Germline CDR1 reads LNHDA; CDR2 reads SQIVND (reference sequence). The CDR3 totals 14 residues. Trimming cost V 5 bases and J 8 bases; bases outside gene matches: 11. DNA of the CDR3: TGTGCCAGTAGTGGGAGTCGACAGGGCGGCGGCTACACCTTC. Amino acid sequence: CASSGSRQGGGYTF.

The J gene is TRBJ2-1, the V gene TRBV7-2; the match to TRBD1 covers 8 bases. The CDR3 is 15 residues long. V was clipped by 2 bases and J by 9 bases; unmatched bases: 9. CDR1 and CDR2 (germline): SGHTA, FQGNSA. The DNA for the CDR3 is TGTGCCAGCAGCTTAAAAGCAGGGGGCTTAATTGAGCAGTTCTTC. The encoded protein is CASSLKAGGLIEQFF.